This T cell receptor (beta chain) was profiled in a study of human T cells and chemical hapten exposure. Across the whole study: Small volume differences among pooled libraries mainly caused per-sample TCR yield variation.

About this clonotype: Its antigen is as yet unknown.

Study conclusions and caveats: With regard to DPC sensitization, TCRs above 1 in 1000 frequency did not change.

The CDR3 has 14 amino acids. Germline CDR1 reads MDHEN; CDR2 reads SYDVKM. Trimming took off 4 bases at V and 1 base at J, with 8 bases between the two ends. Unfractionated whole blood served as the source for total RNA extraction. Unique molecular identifiers were linked by the library to individual cDNA molecules. In the authors' methods: Samples held a median of roughly 100,000 TCRs, range 23,224–690,600. TCRdb processed the 5' RACE reads anew with MiXCR; each CDR3 protein has one entry. TCRdb assigned the V and J calls; the authors' analysis was not used. The sample lists fewer than 150,000 distinct CDR3 sequences, roughly a fifth occurring once.

The chain combines TRBV28 with TRBJ2-4; D gene uncertain. The receptor was derived from a human donor in good health. The CDR3 DNA reads as TGTGCCAGCAGTTCCAGTTATGCCAAAAACATTCAGTACTTC. Residues: CASSSSYAKNIQYF.